This T cell receptor (beta chain) was captured in a study of shared clonotypes between healthy human individuals. On this clone itself: Its antigen is not known.

Original analysis: In the immunoSEQ data, sequences were junction-only and lacked quality scores, so filtering differed. The protocol was immunoSEQ multiplex PCR, while the TCRdb copy is restricted to in-frame clones and leaves out a portion. Clone size and V and J calls were adopted from that table, with D and trimming inferred from the DNA. The table lists roughly 2.5 million clones, around 90% of them singletons. The CDR3 consists of 15 residues. Losses at the gene ends were 4 bases for V and 7 bases for J; bases not matched to a gene: 8. The germline gives CDR1 MGHDK, CDR2 SYGVNS. General study findings and limits: Rarefaction showed sorted-subset sequencing was incomplete despite large depth.

The sequencing sample was made of naive CD4+ T cells sorted from blood. The subset is: CD45RA+ positively selected. The gene calls are TRBV25-1 and TRBJ2-1; 9 bases match TRBD1. This receptor was taken from a man between 18 and 35 years old in good health. CDR3 loop: CASSGLQGARNEQFF. The DNA of the CDR3 is TGTGCCAGCAGTGGCTTACAGGGGGCGCGGAATGAGCAGTTCTTC.